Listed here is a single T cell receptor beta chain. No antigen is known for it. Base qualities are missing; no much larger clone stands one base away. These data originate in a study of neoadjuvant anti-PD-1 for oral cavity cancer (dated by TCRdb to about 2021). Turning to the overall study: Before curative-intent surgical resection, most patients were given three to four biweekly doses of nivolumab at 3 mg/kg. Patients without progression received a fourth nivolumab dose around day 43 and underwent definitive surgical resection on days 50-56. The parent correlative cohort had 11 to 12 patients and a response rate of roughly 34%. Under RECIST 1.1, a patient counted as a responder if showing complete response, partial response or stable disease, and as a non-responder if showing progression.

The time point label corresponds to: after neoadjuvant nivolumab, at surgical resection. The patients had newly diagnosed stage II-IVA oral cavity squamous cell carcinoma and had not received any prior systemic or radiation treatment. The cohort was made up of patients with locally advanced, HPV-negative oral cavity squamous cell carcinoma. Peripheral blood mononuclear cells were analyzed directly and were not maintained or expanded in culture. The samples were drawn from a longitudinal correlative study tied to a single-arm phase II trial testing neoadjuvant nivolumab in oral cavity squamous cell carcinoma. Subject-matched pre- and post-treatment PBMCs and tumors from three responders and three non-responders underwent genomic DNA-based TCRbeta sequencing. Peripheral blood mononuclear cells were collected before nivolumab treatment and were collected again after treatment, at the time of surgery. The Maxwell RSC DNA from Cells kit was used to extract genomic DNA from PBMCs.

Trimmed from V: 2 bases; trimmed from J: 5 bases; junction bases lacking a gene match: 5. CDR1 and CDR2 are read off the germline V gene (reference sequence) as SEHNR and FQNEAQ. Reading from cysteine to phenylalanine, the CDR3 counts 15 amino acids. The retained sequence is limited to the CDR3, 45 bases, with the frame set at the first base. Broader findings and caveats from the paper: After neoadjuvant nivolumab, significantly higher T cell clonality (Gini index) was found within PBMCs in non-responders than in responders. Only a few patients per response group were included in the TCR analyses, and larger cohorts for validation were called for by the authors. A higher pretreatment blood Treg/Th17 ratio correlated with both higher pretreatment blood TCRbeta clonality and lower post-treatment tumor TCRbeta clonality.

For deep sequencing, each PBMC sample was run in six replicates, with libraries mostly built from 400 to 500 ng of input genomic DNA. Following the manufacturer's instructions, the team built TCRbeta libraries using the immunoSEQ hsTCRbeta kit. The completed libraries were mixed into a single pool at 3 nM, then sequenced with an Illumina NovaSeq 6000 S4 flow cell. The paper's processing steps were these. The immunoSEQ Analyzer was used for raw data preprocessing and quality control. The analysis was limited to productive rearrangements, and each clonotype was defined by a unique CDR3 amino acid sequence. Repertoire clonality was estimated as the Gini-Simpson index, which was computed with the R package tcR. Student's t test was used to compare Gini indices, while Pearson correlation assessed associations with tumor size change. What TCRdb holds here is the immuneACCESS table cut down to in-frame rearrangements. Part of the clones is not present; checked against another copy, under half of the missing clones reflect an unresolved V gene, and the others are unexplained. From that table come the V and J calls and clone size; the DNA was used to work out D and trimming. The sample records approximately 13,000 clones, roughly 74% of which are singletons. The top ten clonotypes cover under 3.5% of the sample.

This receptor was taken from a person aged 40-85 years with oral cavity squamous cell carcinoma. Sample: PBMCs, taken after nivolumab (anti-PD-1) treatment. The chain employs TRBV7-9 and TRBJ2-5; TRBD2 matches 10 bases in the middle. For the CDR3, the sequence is CASSLLAGARETQYF. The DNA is TGTGCCAGCAGCTTACTAGCGGGAGCCCGGGAGACCCAGTACTTC.